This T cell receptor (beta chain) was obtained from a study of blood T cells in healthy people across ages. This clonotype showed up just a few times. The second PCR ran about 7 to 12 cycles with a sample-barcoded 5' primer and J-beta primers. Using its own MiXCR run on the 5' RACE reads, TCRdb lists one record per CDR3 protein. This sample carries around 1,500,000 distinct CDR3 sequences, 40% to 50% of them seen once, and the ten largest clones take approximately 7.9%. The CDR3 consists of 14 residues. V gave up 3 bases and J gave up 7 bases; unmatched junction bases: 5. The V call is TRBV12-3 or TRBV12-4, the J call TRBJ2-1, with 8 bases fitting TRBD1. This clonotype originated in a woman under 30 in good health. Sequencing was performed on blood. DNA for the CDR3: TGTGCCAGCAGTTTCTCGGACAGGGCGAATGAGCAGTTCTTC. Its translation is CASSFSDRANEQFF.